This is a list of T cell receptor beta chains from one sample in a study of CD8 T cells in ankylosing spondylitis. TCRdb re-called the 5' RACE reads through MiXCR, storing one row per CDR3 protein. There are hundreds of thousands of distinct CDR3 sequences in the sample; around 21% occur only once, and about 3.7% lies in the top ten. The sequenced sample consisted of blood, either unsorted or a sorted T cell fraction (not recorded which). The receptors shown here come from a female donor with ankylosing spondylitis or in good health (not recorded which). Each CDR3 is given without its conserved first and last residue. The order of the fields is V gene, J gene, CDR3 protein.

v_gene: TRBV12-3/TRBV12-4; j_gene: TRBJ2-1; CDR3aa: ASRPTSGIYNEQF
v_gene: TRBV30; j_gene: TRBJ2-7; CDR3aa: AWLSETSRSEQY
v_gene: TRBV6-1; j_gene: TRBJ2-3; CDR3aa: ASSRSGFTDTQY
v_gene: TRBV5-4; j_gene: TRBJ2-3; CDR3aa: ASSLKGSTDTQY
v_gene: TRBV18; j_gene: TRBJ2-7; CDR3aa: ASSRTGDEQY
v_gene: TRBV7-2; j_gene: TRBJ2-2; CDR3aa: ASSFSGANTGELF
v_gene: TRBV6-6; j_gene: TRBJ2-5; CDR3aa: ASSYGRGETQY
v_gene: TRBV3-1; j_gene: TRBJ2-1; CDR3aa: ASSQERLAGGYNEQF
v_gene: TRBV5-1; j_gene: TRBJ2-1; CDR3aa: ASSLDSTQF
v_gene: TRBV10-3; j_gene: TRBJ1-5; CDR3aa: AATGDSNQPQH
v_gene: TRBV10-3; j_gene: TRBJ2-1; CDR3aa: ATSARAEQF
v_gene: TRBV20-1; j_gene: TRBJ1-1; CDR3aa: SAIQGNTEAF
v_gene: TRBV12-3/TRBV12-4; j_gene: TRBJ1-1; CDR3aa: ASVQTPSTEAF
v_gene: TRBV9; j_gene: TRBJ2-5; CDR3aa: ASTRHPSPAETQY
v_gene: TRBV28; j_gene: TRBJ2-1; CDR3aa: ASSVPGYSYNEQF
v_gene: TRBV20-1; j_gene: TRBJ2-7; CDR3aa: SAKGLGLYEQY
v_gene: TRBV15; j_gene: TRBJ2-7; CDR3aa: ATSRAAGVHEQY
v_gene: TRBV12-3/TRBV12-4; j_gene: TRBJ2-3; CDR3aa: ASSLARTGATDTQY
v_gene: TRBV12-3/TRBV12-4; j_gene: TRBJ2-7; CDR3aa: ASSFGGGWYRESYEQY
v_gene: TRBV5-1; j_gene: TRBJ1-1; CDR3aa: ASSKRQGDTEAF
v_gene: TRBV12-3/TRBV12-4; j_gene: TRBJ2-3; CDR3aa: ASSLGNERTQY
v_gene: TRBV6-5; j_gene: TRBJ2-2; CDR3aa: ASSYRGGGPGELF
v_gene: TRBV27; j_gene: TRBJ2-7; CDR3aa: ATISYEQY
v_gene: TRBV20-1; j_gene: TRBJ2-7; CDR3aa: SAAADPNSFYEQY
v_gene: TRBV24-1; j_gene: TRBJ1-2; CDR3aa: ATSASGSNGYT
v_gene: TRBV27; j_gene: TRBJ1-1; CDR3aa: ASSFSGFNTEAF
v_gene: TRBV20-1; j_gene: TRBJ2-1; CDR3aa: SASYAGATNEQF
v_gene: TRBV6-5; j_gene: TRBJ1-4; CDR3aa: AGRRANEKLF
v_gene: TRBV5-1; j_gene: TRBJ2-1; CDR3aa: ASSLVGPTYEQF
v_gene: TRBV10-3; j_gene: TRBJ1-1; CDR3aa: AINSNTEAF
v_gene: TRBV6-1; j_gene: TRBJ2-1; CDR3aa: ASSGDSSYNEQF
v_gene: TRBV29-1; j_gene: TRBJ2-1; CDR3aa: SSSGNNEQF
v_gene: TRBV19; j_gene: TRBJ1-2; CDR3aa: ASSGGGDYGYT
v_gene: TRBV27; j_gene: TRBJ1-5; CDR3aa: ASSFQAHQPQH
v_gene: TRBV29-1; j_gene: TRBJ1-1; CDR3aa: SVDGPGTEAF
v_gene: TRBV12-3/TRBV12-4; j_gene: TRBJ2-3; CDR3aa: ASSPPGNTQY
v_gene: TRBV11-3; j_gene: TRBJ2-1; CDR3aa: ASSLGYEGHEQF